This T cell receptor beta chain was captured in a study of T cell responses to AZD1222 COVID-19 vaccine (dated by TCRdb to 2020 to 2023). A note on the overall study: Because spike-specific TCR depth and breadth did not differ between the two schedules, AZD1222 recipients who got a second dose at roughly 4 weeks were pooled with those who got a second dose at roughly 12 weeks. A total of 233 trial participants underwent TCR sequencing, of whom some 210 received two doses of AZD1222 and about 25 received two doses of the MenACWY control vaccine. Trial participants were enrolled by age into subgroups of 18-55, 56-69 and 70-plus years, and about 150, 27 and 61 TCR-sequenced participants, respectively, were included in these subgroups.

Comment on this clone: Its target antigen remains unknown. Base-call qualities are not available, and no considerably larger clone is one nucleotide away.

The CDR3 regions of human TCRbeta chains were analyzed by immunosequencing. Per the authors' processing: TCRs in the repertoires were matched against a reference library of SARS-CoV-2-specific TCRs that had been generated with the MIRA antigen-specificity platform. Breadth was defined as the fraction of unique TCRs that were SARS-CoV-2-associated, and depth was defined as the fraction of total T cells that were SARS-CoV-2-associated. Using the MIRA data, each spike-specific TCR was assigned both to the spike region to which the TCR was reactive and to a CD4 or CD8 class. Log10-transformed breadth and depth values were compared by one-way ANOVA with Sidak's multiple comparisons tests. Here the immuneACCESS table is served through TCRdb, limited to in-frame sequences with V and J called. Missing clones are a known gap in these copies; in checked studies unresolved V genes cover under half, and the rest lacks a known reason. The DNA was the basis for D and trimming; V, J and clone size are from that table. Present in this sample are nearly 110,000 clones, around 91% of which were seen just once. The top ten clonotypes cover about 20% of the sample.

V is clipped by 4 bases and J by 4 bases, and the sequence between their germline boundaries is 8 bases long. CDR1 and CDR2, per the germline V gene (reference sequence), are SGHNT and YYREEE. From cysteine to phenylalanine, the CDR3 is 12 amino acids long. Solely the CDR3 DNA is kept, with 36 bases framed from the first base. Beyond this particular receptor, the publication reports: Participants were mostly white British and included more females than males, and it was suggested by the authors that clonal diversity may have been underestimated. The whole spike protein was spanned by vaccine-associated CD4 TCRs, and dominant responses were seen in regions 160-218 and 743-854. Conclusions about previously exposed vaccinees are limited, since just a handful of AZD1222 recipients were seropositive for SARS-CoV-2 at baseline. In the small 56-69-year group, the increase in depth fell short of significance, most likely because of low power. No day 14 peak-response samples were available, so repertoires were characterized only after the peak T cell response. Reportedly, almost half of the unique spike-specific TCRs recognized epitopes lying outside the regions that are mutated in the B.1.351 and B.1.1.7 variants. A significant rise in spike-specific TCR breadth and depth was observed after two AZD1222 doses relative to day 0 and relative to MenACWY recipients.

The time point label corresponds to: baseline before first vaccination. Samples from vaccinated people were obtained from the UK trials COV001 and COV002, which included a single-blind randomized controlled phase 2/3 trial of AZD1222 (ChAdOx1 nCoV-19) in healthy adults. For TCRbeta chain sequencing, PBMC samples were collected from trial participants at day 0 and at day 28 after the second dose. The chain links TRBV5-4 with TRBJ2-5, with no reliable assignment of the D segment. This TCR came from an adult in good health. Sequencing used peripheral blood, obtained on day 0 of AZD1222 vaccination. The CDR3 here reads CASSHSRETQYF. The DNA sequence is TGTGCCAGCAGCCACTCTCGAGAGACCCAGTACTTC.